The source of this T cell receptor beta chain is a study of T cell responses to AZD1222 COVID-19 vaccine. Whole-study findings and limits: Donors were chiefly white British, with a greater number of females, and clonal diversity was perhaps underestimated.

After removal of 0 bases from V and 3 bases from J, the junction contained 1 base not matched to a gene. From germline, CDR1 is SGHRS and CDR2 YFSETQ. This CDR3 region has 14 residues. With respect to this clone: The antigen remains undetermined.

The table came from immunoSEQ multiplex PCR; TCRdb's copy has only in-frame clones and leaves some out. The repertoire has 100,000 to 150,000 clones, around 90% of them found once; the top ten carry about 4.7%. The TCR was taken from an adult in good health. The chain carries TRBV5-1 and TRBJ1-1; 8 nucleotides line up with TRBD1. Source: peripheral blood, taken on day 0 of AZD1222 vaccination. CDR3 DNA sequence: TGCGCCAGCAGCTTGGACAGGGGGTACACTGAAGCTTTCTTT. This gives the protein CASSLDRGYTEAFF.